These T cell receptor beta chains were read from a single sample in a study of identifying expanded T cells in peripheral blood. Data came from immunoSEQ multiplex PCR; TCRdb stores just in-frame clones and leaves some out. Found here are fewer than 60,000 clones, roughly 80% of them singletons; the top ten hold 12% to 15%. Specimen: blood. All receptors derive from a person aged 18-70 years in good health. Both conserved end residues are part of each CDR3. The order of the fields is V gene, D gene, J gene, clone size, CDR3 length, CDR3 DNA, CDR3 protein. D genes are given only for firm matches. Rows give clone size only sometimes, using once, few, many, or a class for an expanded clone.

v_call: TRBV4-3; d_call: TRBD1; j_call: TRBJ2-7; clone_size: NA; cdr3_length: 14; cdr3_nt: TGCGCCAGCAGCCAGGGACAGGGCTCCTACGAGCAGTACTTC; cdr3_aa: CASSQGQGSYEQYF
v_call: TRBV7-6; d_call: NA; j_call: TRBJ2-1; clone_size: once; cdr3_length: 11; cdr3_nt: TGTGCCAGCAGCCCTATCAATGAGCAGTTCTTC; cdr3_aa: CASSPINEQFF
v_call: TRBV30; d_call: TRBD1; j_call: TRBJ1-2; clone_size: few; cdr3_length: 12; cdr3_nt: TGTGCCGGGTCCCAGGGGGGCTATGGCTACACCTTC; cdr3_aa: CAGSQGGYGYTF
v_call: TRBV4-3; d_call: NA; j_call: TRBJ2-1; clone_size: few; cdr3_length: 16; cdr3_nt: TGCGCCAGCAGCCAAGATAGGGCTAGCGCCAACAATGAGCAGTTCTTC; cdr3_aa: CASSQDRASANNEQFF
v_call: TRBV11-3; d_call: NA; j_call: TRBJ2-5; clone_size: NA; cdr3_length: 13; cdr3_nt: TGTGCCAGCAGCTTAGAGATAATGGACTCCCAGTACTTC; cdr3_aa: CASSLEIMDSQYF
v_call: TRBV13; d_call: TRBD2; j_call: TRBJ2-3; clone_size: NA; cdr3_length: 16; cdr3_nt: TGTGCCAGCAGCTTGACTAGCGGGAGGATGACAGATACGCAGTATTTT; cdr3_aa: CASSLTSGRMTDTQYF
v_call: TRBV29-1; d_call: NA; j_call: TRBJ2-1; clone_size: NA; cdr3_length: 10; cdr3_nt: TGCAGCGTCGGGGGTATTGAGCAGTTCTTC; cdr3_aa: CSVGGIEQFF
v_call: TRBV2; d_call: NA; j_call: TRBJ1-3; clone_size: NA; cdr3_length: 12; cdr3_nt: TGTGCCAGCAGTGAGAGTTGGAGCGCCATATATTTT; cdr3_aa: CASSESWSAIYF
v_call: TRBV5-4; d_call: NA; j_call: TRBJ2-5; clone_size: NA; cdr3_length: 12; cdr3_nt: TGTGCCAGCAGCTTGGGCCGGGGGACCCAGTACTTC; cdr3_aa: CASSLGRGTQYF
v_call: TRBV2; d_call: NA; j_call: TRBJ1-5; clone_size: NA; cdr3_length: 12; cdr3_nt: TGTGCCAGCTCCTCGGGGGGGCCGCCCCAGCATTTT; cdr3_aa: CASSSGGPPQHF
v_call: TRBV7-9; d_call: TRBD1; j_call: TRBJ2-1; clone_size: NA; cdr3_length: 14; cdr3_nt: TGTGCCAGCAGCCGGGACAGACAATCCAATGAGCAGTTCTTC; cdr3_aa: CASSRDRQSNEQFF
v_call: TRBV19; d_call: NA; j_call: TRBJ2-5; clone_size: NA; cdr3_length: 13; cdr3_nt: TGTGCCAGTAGTTGGGCCCCCAAAGAGACCCAGTACTTC; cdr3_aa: CASSWAPKETQYF
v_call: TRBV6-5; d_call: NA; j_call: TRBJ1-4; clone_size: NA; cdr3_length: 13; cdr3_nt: TGTGCCAGTACCGGGTCGTTTAATGAAAAACTGTTTTTT; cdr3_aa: CASTGSFNEKLFF
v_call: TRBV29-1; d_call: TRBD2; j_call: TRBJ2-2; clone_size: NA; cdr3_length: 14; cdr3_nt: TGCAGCGTCCAGACTAGCGGGAAAGTCGGGGAGCTGTTTTTT; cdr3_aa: CSVQTSGKVGELFF
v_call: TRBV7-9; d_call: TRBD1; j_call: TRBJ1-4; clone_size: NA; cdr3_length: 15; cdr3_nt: TGTGCCAGCAGCCAAACAGGGGGCCGAGATGAAAAACTGTTTTTT; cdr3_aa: CASSQTGGRDEKLFF
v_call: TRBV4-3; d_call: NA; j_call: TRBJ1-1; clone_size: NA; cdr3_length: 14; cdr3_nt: TGCGCCAGCAGCCAAGAGGACGGGAGCACTGAAGCTTTCTTT; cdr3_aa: CASSQEDGSTEAFF
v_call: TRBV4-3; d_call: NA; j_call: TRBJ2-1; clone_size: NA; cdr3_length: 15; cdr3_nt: TGCGCCAGCAGCCAAGAGGGGCCAGGGAACAATGAGCAGTTCTTC; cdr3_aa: CASSQEGPGNNEQFF
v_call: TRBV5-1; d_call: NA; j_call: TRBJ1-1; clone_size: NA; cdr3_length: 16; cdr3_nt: TGCGCCAGCAGCTTAAGGAAACAGTTTGAATACACTGAAGCTTTCTTT; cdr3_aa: CASSLRKQFEYTEAFF
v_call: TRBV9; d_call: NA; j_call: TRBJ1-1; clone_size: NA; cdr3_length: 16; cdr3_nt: TGTGCCAGCAGCGTAGAATGGGACGGATGGGGGACTGAAGCTTTCTTT; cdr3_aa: CASSVEWDGWGTEAFF
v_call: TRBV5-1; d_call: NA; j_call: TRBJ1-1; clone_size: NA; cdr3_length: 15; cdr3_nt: TGCGCCAGCAGCCCCTCCGGGACGAGGAACACTGAAGCTTTCTTT; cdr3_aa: CASSPSGTRNTEAFF
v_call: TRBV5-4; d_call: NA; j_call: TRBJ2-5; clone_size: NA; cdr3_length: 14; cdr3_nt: TGTGCCAGCAGCTTGGGAGGGGGGGTAGAGACCCAGTACTTC; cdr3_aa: CASSLGGGVETQYF
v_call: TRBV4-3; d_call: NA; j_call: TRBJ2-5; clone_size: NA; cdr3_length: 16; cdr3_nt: TGCGCCAGCAGCCCCGGGTCAGGAAGAGTGGCGGAGACCCAGTACTTC; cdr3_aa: CASSPGSGRVAETQYF
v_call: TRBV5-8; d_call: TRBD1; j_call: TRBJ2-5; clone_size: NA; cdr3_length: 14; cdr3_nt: TGTGCCAGCAGCGCAGTACACAGGGGAGAGACCCAGTACTTC; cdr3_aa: CASSAVHRGETQYF
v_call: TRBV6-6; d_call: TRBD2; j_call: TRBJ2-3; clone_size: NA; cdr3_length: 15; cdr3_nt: TGTGCCAGCAGTACCTCTAGCGGGAGCAAGGATACGCAGTATTTT; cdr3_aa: CASSTSSGSKDTQYF
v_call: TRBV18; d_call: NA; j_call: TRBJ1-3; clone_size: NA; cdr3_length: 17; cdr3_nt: TGTGCCAGCTCACCCCGCCTTGGGGGAGGCTCTGGAAACACCATATATTTT; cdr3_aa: CASSPRLGGGSGNTIYF
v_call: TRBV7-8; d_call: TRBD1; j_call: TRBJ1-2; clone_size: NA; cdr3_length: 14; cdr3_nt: TGTGCCAGCAGCCGGACAGGGACTAACTATGGCTACACCTTC; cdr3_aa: CASSRTGTNYGYTF
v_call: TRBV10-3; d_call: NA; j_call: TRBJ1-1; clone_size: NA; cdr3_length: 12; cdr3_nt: TGTGCCATCAGTGACCGGCACTCCGAAGCTTTCTTT; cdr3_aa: CAISDRHSEAFF
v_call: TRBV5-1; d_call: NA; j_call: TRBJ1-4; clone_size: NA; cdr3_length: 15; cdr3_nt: TGCGCCAGCAGCTGGACCTTTGCAACTAATGAAAAACTGTTTTTT; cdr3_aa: CASSWTFATNEKLFF
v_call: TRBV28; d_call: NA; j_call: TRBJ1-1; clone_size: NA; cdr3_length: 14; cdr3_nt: TGTGCCAGCTTGGGTTGGGGACAGAACACTGAAGCTTTCTTT; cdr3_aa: CASLGWGQNTEAFF
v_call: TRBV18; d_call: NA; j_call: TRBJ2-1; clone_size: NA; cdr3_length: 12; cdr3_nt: TGTGCCAGCTCACTCCTTTACAATGAGCAGTTCTTC; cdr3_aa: CASSLLYNEQFF
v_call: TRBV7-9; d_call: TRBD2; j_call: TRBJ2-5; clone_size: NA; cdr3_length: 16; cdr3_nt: TGTGCCAGCAGCCACGGGACTAGCGGGAGGAGGGAGACCCAGTACTTC; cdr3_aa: CASSHGTSGRRETQYF
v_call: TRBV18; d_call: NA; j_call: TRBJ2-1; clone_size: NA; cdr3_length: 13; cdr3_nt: TGTGCCAGCTCACCACCGGACTACAATGAGCAGTTCTTC; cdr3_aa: CASSPPDYNEQFF
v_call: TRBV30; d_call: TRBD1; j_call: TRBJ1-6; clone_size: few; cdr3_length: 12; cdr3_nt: TGTGCCTGGCGGGACAGGACTTCACCCCTCCACTTT; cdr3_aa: CAWRDRTSPLHF
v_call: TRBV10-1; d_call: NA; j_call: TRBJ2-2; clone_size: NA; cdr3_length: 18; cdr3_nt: TGCGCCAGCAGTGTGAACACCCCAGACCCACCGAACACCGGGGAGCTGTTTTTT; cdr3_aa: CASSVNTPDPPNTGELFF
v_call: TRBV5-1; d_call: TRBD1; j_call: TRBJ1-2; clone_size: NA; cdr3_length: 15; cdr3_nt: TGCGCCAGCAGCTTGGCTCCGACAGGGGCTGAAGGCTACACCTTC; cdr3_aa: CASSLAPTGAEGYTF
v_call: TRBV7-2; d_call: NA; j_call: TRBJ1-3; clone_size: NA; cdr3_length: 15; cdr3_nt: TGTGCCAGCAGCTTAGCGGTCGGCGCAGGAAACACCATATATTTT; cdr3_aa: CASSLAVGAGNTIYF
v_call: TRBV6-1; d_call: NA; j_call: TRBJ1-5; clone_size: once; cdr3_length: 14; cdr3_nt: TGTGCCAGCAGTGAAGTGCGGGGGGGGCAGCCCCAGCATTTT; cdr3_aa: CASSEVRGGQPQHF
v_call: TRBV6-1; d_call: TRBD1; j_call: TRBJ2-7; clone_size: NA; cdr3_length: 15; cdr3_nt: TGTGCCAGCAGCCGGGACAGGGCACGCTCCTACGAGCAGTACTTC; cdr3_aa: CASSRDRARSYEQYF
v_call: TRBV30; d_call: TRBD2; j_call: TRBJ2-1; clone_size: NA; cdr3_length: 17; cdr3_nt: TGTGCCTGGAGTCATTTGGACGGGAGGAGCTCCTACAATGAGCAGTTCTTC; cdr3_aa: CAWSHLDGRSSYNEQFF
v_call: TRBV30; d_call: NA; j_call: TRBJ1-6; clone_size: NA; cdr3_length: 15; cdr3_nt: TGTGCCTGGAGTGAGCTCGGAGGGAATAATTCACCCCTCCACTTT; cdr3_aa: CAWSELGGNNSPLHF
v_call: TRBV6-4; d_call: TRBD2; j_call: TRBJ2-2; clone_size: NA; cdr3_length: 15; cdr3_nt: TGTGCCAGCAGTCCAGGGACTAGCGGGACCGGGGAGCTGTTTTTT; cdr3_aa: CASSPGTSGTGELFF
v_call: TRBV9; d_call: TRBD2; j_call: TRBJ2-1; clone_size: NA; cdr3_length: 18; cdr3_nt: TGTGCCAGCAGCGTAGGAAATAGCGGGAGGGTCTCCTACAATGAGCAGTTCTTC; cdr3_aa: CASSVGNSGRVSYNEQFF
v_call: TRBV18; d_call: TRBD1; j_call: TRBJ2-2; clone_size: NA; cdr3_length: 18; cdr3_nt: TGTGCCAGCTCACCGAAGCAGTGGGGACAGACGAACACCGGGGAGCTGTTTTTT; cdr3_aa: CASSPKQWGQTNTGELFF
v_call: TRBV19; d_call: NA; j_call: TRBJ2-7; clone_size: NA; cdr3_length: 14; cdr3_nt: TGTGCCAGTAGTATCCGGGACGGATCCTACGAGCAGTACTTC; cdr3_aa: CASSIRDGSYEQYF
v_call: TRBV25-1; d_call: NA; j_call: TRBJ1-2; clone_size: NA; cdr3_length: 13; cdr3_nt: TGTGCCAGCAGTGACCCCTCTACTCAGGTCGCCGTCTTC; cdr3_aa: CASSDPSTQVAVF
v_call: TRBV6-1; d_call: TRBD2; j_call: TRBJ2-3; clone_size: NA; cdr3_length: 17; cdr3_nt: TGTGCCAGCAGTGAAGTTAGGCGGGGGGCGATCACAGATACGCAGTATTTT; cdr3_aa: CASSEVRRGAITDTQYF
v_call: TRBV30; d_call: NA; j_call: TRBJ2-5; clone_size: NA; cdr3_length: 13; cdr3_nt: TGTGCCTGGAGTGTACAGGCTCAAGAGACCCAGTACTTC; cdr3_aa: CAWSVQAQETQYF
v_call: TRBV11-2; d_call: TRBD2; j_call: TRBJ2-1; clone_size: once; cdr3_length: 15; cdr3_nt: TGTGCCAGCAGCTTAGTTAGCGGGGGGGCCTATGAGCAGTTCTTC; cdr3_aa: CASSLVSGGAYEQFF
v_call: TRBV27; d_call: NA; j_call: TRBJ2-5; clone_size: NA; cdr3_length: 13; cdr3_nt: TGTGCCAGCAGTTATGGCCGCCTCTCCGACACCTACTTC; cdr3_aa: CASSYGRLSDTYF
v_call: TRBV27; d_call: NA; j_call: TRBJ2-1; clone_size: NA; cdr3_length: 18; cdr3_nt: TGTGCCAGCAGTTCCCAAGGGCGTACAGGGTTTGGATACAATGAGCAGTTCTTC; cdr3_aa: CASSSQGRTGFGYNEQFF
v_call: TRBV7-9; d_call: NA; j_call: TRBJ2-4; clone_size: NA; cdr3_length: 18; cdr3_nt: TGTGCCAGCAGCTTGGACGAGGGCGACCCCTTCGTCAAAAACATTCAGTACTTC; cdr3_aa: CASSLDEGDPFVKNIQYF
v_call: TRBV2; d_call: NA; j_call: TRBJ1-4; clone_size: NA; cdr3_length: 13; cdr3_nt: TGTGCCAGCAGTGGCCAGGGGAATGAAAAACTGTTTTTT; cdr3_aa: CASSGQGNEKLFF
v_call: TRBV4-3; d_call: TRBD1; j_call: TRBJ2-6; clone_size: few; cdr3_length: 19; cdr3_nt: TGCGCCAGCAGCCAAGCCTCCGGGACAGGGGCCTCTGGGGCCAACGTCCTGACTTTC; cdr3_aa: CASSQASGTGASGANVLTF
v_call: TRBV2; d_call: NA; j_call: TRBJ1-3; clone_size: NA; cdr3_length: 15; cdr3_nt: TGTGCCAGCAGTGGTGGGGGGGCGTCTGGAAACACCATATATTTT; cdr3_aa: CASSGGGASGNTIYF